This TCR beta chain was captured in a study of radiotherapy plus CTLA-4 blockade in lung cancer. Germline V CDR1 and CDR2: SGDLS, YYNGEE. Trimming removed 2 bases at V and 3 bases at J, with 14 bases between. The CDR3 is 16 amino acids. Overall study findings and caveats: Radiotherapy plus ipilimumab was followed by expansion in blood of tumor-derived TCR clones.

This table comes from immunoSEQ multiplex PCR, and its TCRdb copy is limited to in-frame clones, with some not included. The sample has around 82,000 clones; around 90% are singletons. Each patient with chemo-refractory metastatic non-small-cell lung cancer was treated with focal radiation plus CTLA-4 blockade using ipilimumab. Comment on this clone: Its antigen remains unidentified.

The clonotype originates from a human donor with non-small cell lung cancer that progressed on radiotherapy plus ipilimumab. The V and J genes are TRBV9 and TRBJ1-4, with D perhaps matching TRBD1 (6 bases). Sequenced here: peripheral blood, sampled from a patient treated with radiotherapy plus ipilimumab. The CDR3 here is CASSVGGTASNEKLFF. The CDR3 nucleotides read TGTGCCAGCAGCGTTGGGGGCACTGCGTCTAATGAAAAACTGTTTTTT.